Presented here are 23 T cell receptor beta chains from one specimen sequenced in a study of cytotoxic CD8 clonotypes in ibrutinib-treated CLL. The repertoire was sequenced with immunoSEQ multiplex PCR; TCRdb's copy has only in-frame clones and lacks some. The sample shows 250,000 to 350,000 clones, around 77% of them seen only once. Source: PBMCs, taken at disease progression, from a patient treated with ibrutinib. Receptors originate from a human donor with chronic lymphocytic leukemia.

The chain recombines TRBV29-1 with TRBJ2-5; 10 bases line up with TRBD1. Germline CDR1 reads SQVTM; CDR2 reads ANQGSEA. V lost 3 bases to trimming and J lost 1 base; unmatched junction nucleotides: 5. This CDR3 comprises 15 residues. The CDR3 is CSVDPGQGPQETQYF. The DNA for the CDR3 is TGCAGCGTTGATCCGGGACAGGGGCCCCAAGAGACCCAGTACTTC.

This rearrangement joins TRBV18 to TRBJ2-7; the match to TRBD1 covers 7 bases. Per the germline V gene, CDR1 is KGHSH and CDR2 is LQKENI. The CDR3 has 16 amino acids. Unmatched junction bases numbered 8, after V lost 3 bases and J lost 0 bases. This CDR3 reads CASSPPRGSLSYEQYF. In DNA form, the CDR3 reads TGTGCCAGCTCACCCCCCAGGGGGTCGCTCTCCTACGAGCAGTACTTC. Using reference TRBV18 and TRBJ2-7 for the parts outside the CDR3, the full variable domain is NAGVMQNPRHLVRRRGQEARLRCSPMKGHSHVYWYRQLPEEGLKFMVYLQKENIIDESGMPKERFSAEFPKEGPSILRIQQVVRGDSAAYFCASSPPRGSLSYEQYFGPGTRLTVT.

The J gene is TRBJ2-2, the V gene TRBV15; 11 bases map to TRBD2. The CDR3 loop spans 18 amino acids. CDR1 is LNHNV, CDR2 YYDKDF, per germline (reference sequence). The junction had 13 bases not matched to a gene; V was cut back by 5 bases and J by 5 bases. The CDR3 nucleotides read TGTGCCACCAGCTCCTCGCCGTTAGCGGGGGGGCGGACCGGGGAGCTGTTTTTT. It translates to CATSSSPLAGGRTGELFF.

This clone was counted a few times. The chain links TRBV5-1 to TRBJ1-6; possible D gene TRBD1, 5 bases. V shed 6 bases and J shed 7 bases, with 14 bases lying between them. The CDR3 has 14 amino acids. The germline V gene has CDR1 SGHRS and CDR2 YFSETQ. CDR3: CASTEGPGNSPLHF. As DNA, the CDR3 is TGCGCCAGCACGGAAGGGCCAGGGAATTCACCCCTCCACTTT.

The rearrangement uses TRBV2 and TRBJ1-5; D perhaps matches TRBD1 (5 bases). The V and J ends lost 3 bases and 10 bases respectively, with 16 bases between them. The CDR3 loop spans 14 amino acids. Germline V CDR1 and CDR2: SNHLY, FYNNEI. The CDR3 sequence: CASSDSKWGNPQHF. In DNA, the CDR3 is TGTGCCAGCAGTGACTCCAAATGGGGGAATCCCCAGCATTTT.

Notes on this clone: The sample has other DNA sequences that encode this CDR3 too. This chain connects TRBV29-1 to TRBJ2-3, with 7 bases that match TRBD1. Per germline, CDR1 SQVTM and CDR2 ANQGSEA. J was trimmed by 3 bases and V by 3 bases; bases with no gene match: 6. CDR3 length: 14 amino acids. CDR3 nucleotide sequence: TGCAGCGTTGAGGACCCAGGGGGTACAGATACGCAGTATTTT. It specifies CSVEDPGGTDTQYF.

The chain joins TRBV7-8 to TRBJ2-1; 7 nucleotides agree with TRBD2. Germline loops: CDR1 SGHVS, CDR2 FQNEAQ. V gave up 2 bases and J gave up 6 bases; unmatched junction bases: 13. The CDR3 covers 17 residues. CDR3 DNA sequence: TGTGCCAGCAGCTTAAAATCCCCCCGGCTAGCGGTCAATGAGCAGTTCTTC. Protein: CASSLKSPRLAVNEQFF.

V gene TRBV6-1 combines with J gene TRBJ2-5; possibly TRBD1 for D (5 bases). CDR1 and CDR2 (germline): MNHNS, SASEGT. This CDR3 contains 14 residues. The V gene lost 5 bases and the J gene lost 2 bases, with 12 bases spanning the gap. The CDR3: CASSFFDRQETQYF. CDR3 nucleotide sequence: TGTGCCAGCAGTTTCTTTGACAGACAAGAGACCCAGTACTTC.

The chain recombines TRBV6-4 with TRBJ2-3; D is perhaps TRBD1 (5 bases). The CDR3 is 16 amino acids. Trimming stripped 3 bases from V and 1 base from J, with 14 bases between. Per germline, CDR1 MRHNA and CDR2 SNTAGT. The CDR3 loop is CASSEGQGFGTDTQYF. CDR3 bases: TGTGCCAGCAGTGAGGGGCAGGGCTTTGGCACAGATACGCAGTATTTT.

V usage is TRBV5-1 and J usage is TRBJ2-5; weak D call: TRBD2 (7 bases). Between the trimmed V and J ends, which lost 7 bases and 5 bases, there was a span of 18 bases. CDR1 and CDR2 from the germline V gene are SGHRS and YFSETQ. This CDR3 is built from 14 residues. The CDR3 loop reads CASGLRGAGETQYF. The CDR3 DNA is TGCGCCAGCGGACTTCGGGGGGCTGGGGAGACCCAGTACTTC.

This sequence joins TRBV4-1 and TRBJ1-5; 9 positions agree with TRBD1. CDR3 length equals 16 residues. V lost 0 bases and J lost 4; bases outside the gene matches: 4. Looked up from germline, CDR1 is MGHRA and CDR2 is YSYEKL. The CDR3 nucleotides are TGCGCCAGCAGCCAAGAAACAGGGGGCACTAATCAGCCCCAGCATTTT. Its protein is CASSQETGGTNQPQHF.

This clone was detected once. This chain joins TRBV6-5 and TRBJ2-7; no clear D gene. Trimming shortened V by 6 bases and J by 3 bases, and 12 bases separated the two germline ends. The CDR3 length is 13 residues. CDR1 is MNHEY and CDR2 is SVGAGI in the germline V gene. The CDR3 nucleotides are TGTGCCAGCAGCCCCCGTATAGGCTACGAGCAGTACTTC. Protein sequence: CASSPRIGYEQYF.

V and J are TRBV7-2 and TRBJ2-7; TRBD2 agrees at 14 bases. The junction had 5 bases not matched to a gene; V was cut back by 1 base and J by 6 bases. The CDR3 totals 16 residues. Germline-derived CDR1 and CDR2 are SGHTA and FQGNSA. DNA for the CDR3: TGTGCCAGCAGCTTAGGGGGACTAGCGGGAGTCCTCGAGCAGTACTTC. Its translation is CASSLGGLAGVLEQYF.

This clone has a handful of counts. J is TRBJ1-1 and V is TRBV7-3, with 7 bases aligning to TRBD1. Trimming cost V 3 bases and J 5 bases; bases outside gene matches: 3. This CDR3 spans 13 amino acids. Germline V CDR1 and CDR2: SGHTA, FQGTGA. This chain's CDR3 is CASSLTGRTEAFF. Here the CDR3 DNA reads TGTGCCAGCAGCTTGACAGGGCGGACTGAAGCTTTCTTT.

V gene TRBV19 combines with J gene TRBJ1-2; D is uncertain. This CDR3 has 13 amino acids. Trimming took 1 base from V and 8 from J, leaving 11 bases between them. CDR1 LNHDA and CDR2 SQIVND come from the germline V gene (reference sequence). In nucleotides, the CDR3 is TGTGCCAGTAGTATAGGGGTAGGGCTCGGCTACACCTTC. It codes for CASSIGVGLGYTF.

This chain joins TRBV11-2 and TRBJ2-7, with a tentative D call TRBD2 (6 bases). This CDR3 has 12 residues. Trimming took off 0 bases at V and 12 bases at J, with 12 bases between the two ends. The germline CDR1 and CDR2 sequences are SGHAT and FQNNGV. The CDR3, as DNA: TGTGCCAGCAGCTTAGATTCCGTGGGGGGGTACTTC. This encodes CASSLDSVGGYF.

This clone was seen just once. Here the CDR3 reads CASRSRQGVQHEQYF. The CDR3 nucleotides read TGTGCCAGCAGATCCAGACAGGGGGTACAACACGAGCAGTACTTC. V and J are TRBV2 and TRBJ2-7; 9 bases line up with TRBD1. CDR1 is SNHLY and CDR2 is FYNNEI in the germline V gene. V lost 6 bases to trimming and J lost 5 bases; unmatched junction nucleotides: 11. This CDR3 has 15 residues.

The J gene is TRBJ1-3, the V gene TRBV11-2, with D unresolved. V was trimmed by 3 bases and J by 7 bases, leaving 13 bases between them. This CDR3 comprises 14 residues. Germline CDR1 reads SGHAT; CDR2 reads FQNNGV. The CDR3 DNA sequence: TGTGCCAGCAGCTTTGGTGGTTTCGGGAACACCATATATTTT. Residues: CASSFGGFGNTIYF.

This chain uses TRBV4-1 with TRBJ2-7; D is undetermined. Germline CDR1 and CDR2: MGHRA and YSYEKL. The CDR3 consists of 13 residues. V dropped 1 base and J dropped 4 bases, with 8 bases sitting between them. The CDR3 bases are TGCGCCAGCAGCCAAGTATGGGGTTACGAGCAGTACTTC. Protein: CASSQVWGYEQYF.

The rearrangement uses TRBV25-1 and TRBJ1-1; D not resolved. Germline-derived CDR1 and CDR2 are MGHDK and SYGVNS. V was shortened by 8 bases and J by 1 base, with 8 bases between the two germline ends. The CDR3 spans 12 residues. CDR3 sequence: CASYGWNTEAFF. Here the CDR3 DNA reads TGTGCCAGCTATGGATGGAACACTGAAGCTTTCTTT.

This clone was recorded once. The CDR3: CASGLVPDRAGAGYTF. CDR3 bases: TGTGCTAGTGGTTTGGTGCCAGACAGGGCCGGAGCTGGCTACACCTTC. The chain combines TRBV12-5 with TRBJ1-2, with 7 nucleotides matching TRBD1. V shed 0 bases and J 7 bases; nucleotides not matched to a gene: 11. CDR1 is LGHNT, CDR2 FRNRAP, per germline. The CDR3 covers 16 residues.

V is TRBV14 and J is TRBJ2-2, with TRBD1 identical over 7 bases. The ends lost 4 bases at V and 1 base at J; junction bases unmatched: 6. The germline V gene encodes CDR1 SGHDN and CDR2 FVKESK. The CDR3 has 16 residues. The CDR3 here is CASSPPTGVNTGELFF. CDR3 nucleotide sequence: TGTGCCAGCAGCCCACCCACAGGGGTGAACACCGGGGAGCTGTTTTTT.

The chain links TRBV2 to TRBJ1-5; 10 positions match TRBD1. Germline values: CDR1 SNHLY, CDR2 FYNNEI. V gave up 4 bases and J gave up 7 bases; unmatched junction bases: 16. The CDR3 runs to 18 residues. This CDR3 reads CASSVRGKTGGSGQPQHF. DNA for the CDR3: TGTGCCAGCAGTGTAAGAGGCAAGACAGGGGGCTCTGGGCAGCCCCAGCATTTT. The whole variable domain, filled in from reference TRBV2 and TRBJ1-5, reads EPEVTQTPSHQVTQMGQEVILRCVPISNHLYFYWYRQILGQKVEFLVSFYNNEISEKSEIFDDQFSVERPDGSNFTLKIRSTKLEDSAMYFCASSVRGKTGGSGQPQHFGDGTRLSIL.